The T cell receptor beta chain described here comes from a study of post-analysis software for immune sequencing data. Study-level background: Patients with relapsing-remitting, secondary progressive and progressive-relapsing multiple sclerosis courses were all represented.

General observations from the study: About five TRBV segments were more frequent in patients than controls; TRBV5-6, TRBV5-1 and TRBV20-1 belonged to this group. Batch-mates among the samples co-clustered strongly by F measure. Significantly lower normalized Chao1 diversity was seen in multiple sclerosis patients than in controls.

The TCR beta cDNA libraries carried unique molecular identifiers. Each batch of about 0.95 to 11 million T cells produced a few hundred thousand cDNA molecules. TCRdb re-called the PCR reads through MiXCR, storing one row per CDR3 protein. The sample carries some 370,000 distinct CDR3 sequences, roughly 30% recorded once. Germline V gives CDR1 SGHTA, CDR2 FQGNSA. V dropped 4 bases and J dropped 11 bases, with 9 bases sitting between them. This CDR3 comprises 11 residues. Note on this clonotype: Its antigen is not known.

Material: blood. The TCR originated in a girl between 5 and 17 years old with multiple sclerosis. This sequence joins TRBV7-2 and TRBJ2-1; TRBD1 might be the D (6 bases). CDR3 DNA: TGTGCCAGCAGCTCAGGACAGAAGCAGTTCTTC. The encoded protein is CASSSGQKQFF.